This entry lists 9 T cell receptor beta chains sequenced from one sample in a study of cytotoxic CD8 clonotypes in ibrutinib-treated CLL. The assay was immunoSEQ multiplex PCR, and TCRdb's table has in-frame clones only and misses some. The sample holds 90,000 to 150,000 clones, approximately 58% seen once. The starting material was PBMCs, obtained after 24 months of ibrutinib treatment. These receptors came from a human donor with chronic lymphocytic leukemia.

This chain joins TRBV4-1 and TRBJ1-5; tentative D call: TRBD1 (6 bases). The V end lost 3 bases, the J end lost 0 bases, and 24 bases lay between the germline ends. CDR3 length: 20 amino acids. Germline-derived CDR1 and CDR2 are MGHRA and YSYEKL. For the CDR3, the DNA is TGCGCCAGCAGCCAGACACCCACCGGGACAACCCTTTATAGCAATCAGCCCCAGCATTTT. Residues: CASSQTPTGTTLYSNQPQHF.

This clone was observed a handful of times. V gene TRBV18 combines with J gene TRBJ1-2; D unclear. Germline V gene sequence: CDR1 KGHSH, CDR2 LQKENI. V was clipped by 3 bases and J by 4 bases, with 6 bases between them. The CDR3 consists of 12 residues. CDR3 loop: CASSPSSYGYTF. For the CDR3, the DNA is TGTGCCAGCTCACCCAGTAGCTATGGCTACACCTTC.

The chain has TRBV5-1 and TRBJ2-5; 12 bases agree with TRBD2. The germline V gene encodes CDR1 SGHRS and CDR2 YFSETQ. There are 17 residues in the CDR3. Unmatched junction bases numbered 7, after V lost 4 bases and J lost 0 bases. CDR3 amino acids: CASSPGLAGRYQETQYF. The CDR3 DNA reads as TGCGCCAGCAGCCCCGGACTAGCGGGGAGGTACCAAGAGACCCAGTACTTC.

Only a few counts were recorded for this clone. The gene calls are TRBV30 and TRBJ2-5; 10 positions match TRBD2. Trimming cost V 7 bases and J 6 bases; bases outside gene matches: 11. The V gene's germline CDR1 is GTSNPN and CDR2 SVGIG (reference sequence). The CDR3 is made up of 14 amino acids. The CDR3 reads CASLLAGSLKTQYF. In DNA, the CDR3 is TGTGCCTCATTACTAGCGGGGAGCTTGAAGACCCAGTACTTC. Full variable domain (rest looked up from reference TRBV30 and TRBJ2-5): SQTIHQWPATLVQPVGSPLSLECTVEGTSNPNLYWYRQAAGRGLQLLFYSVGIGQISSEVPQNLSASRPQDRQFILSSKKLLLSDSGFYLCASLLAGSLKTQYFGPGTRLLVL.

This clone was recorded a few times. The chain combines TRBV5-4 with TRBJ1-2; TRBD1 is a possible D gene (6 bases). Looked up from germline, CDR1 is SGHNT and CDR2 is YYREEE (reference sequence). V dropped 1 base and J dropped 6 bases, with 10 bases sitting between them. The CDR3 is 13 amino acids. CDR3 in amino acids: CASSLTGIDGYTF. In nucleotides, the CDR3 is TGTGCCAGCAGCTTGACAGGGATCGATGGCTACACCTTC.

The sample holds one count of this clone. The chain links TRBV9 to TRBJ2-5, with D tentatively TRBD1 (5 bases). In germline, CDR1 is SGDLS, CDR2 YYNGEE. This CDR3 region has 14 residues. Trimming pared 1 base from V and 7 bases from J, leaving 14 bases between. CDR3 sequence: CASSVMEGAGTQYF. CDR3 bases: TGTGCCAGCAGCGTAATGGAAGGGGCAGGGACCCAGTACTTC.

This chain links TRBV19 with TRBJ1-5; unclear D gene. V gave up 10 bases and J gave up 7 bases, with 17 bases separating them. CDR1 and CDR2 from the germline V gene are LNHDA and SQIVND (reference sequence). The CDR3 totals 13 residues. CDR3 amino acids: CATSDPGRQPQHF. The DNA of the CDR3 is TGTGCCACCTCCGACCCGGGTCGCCAGCCCCAGCATTTT.

This clone has only a few counts. The chain uses TRBV6-4 and TRBJ2-3; the match to TRBD2 covers 7 bases. After removal of 0 bases from V and 4 bases from J, the junction contained 4 bases not matched to a gene. CDR3 size: 15 residues. Germline CDR1 reads MRHNA; CDR2 reads SNTAGT. In nucleotides, the CDR3 is TGTGCCAGCAGTGACTCGAGCGGGGCCCCAGATACGCAGTATTTT. Its translation is CASSDSSGAPDTQYF.

The chain recombines TRBV6-5 with TRBJ2-5; 13 bases are a match to TRBD2. With V trimmed by 2 bases and J by 3 bases, 3 bases remained unmatched. CDR1 and CDR2 (germline): MNHEY, SVGAGI. The CDR3 covers 16 residues. The CDR3 here is CASSYGTSGGEETQYF. CDR3 nucleotides: TGTGCCAGCAGTTACGGAACTAGCGGGGGGGAAGAGACCCAGTACTTC.